The present T cell receptor (beta chain) was sequenced within a study of blood T cell repertoires in COVID-19. Study details: Samples of COVID-19 (acute and convalescent) were obtained from the United States, Italy and Spain. The cDNA or gDNA used as material had been derived from T cells, B-cell-depleted T cells, or PBMCs.

How the authors handled the data: Scientists estimated how many nucleated cells there were by amplifying reference gene primers. Clones were read by immunoSEQ multiplex PCR, and TCRdb kept only the in-frame ones, dropping some. The V and J calls and clone size were taken over from that table, and D and trimming were inferred from the DNA. The profile shows around 260,000 clones, 88% of them singletons. Trimming cost V 0 bases and J 3 bases; bases outside gene matches: 21. The germline gives CDR1 SGDLS, CDR2 YYNGEE. The length of the CDR3 is 22 residues. The chain carries TRBV9 and TRBJ2-2; 9 nucleotides align to TRBD2. This TCR was recovered from a human donor in a cohort sampled during active COVID-19. The sample was peripheral blood. The CDR3 sequence: CASSVDPLTSRRRGGYTGELFF. The CDR3 bases are TGTGCCAGCAGCGTAGACCCCCTAACATCTCGTCGGCGGGGGGGGTACACCGGGGAGCTGTTTTTT.